A selection of T cell receptor beta chains follows, all from one sample in a study of T-cell reconstitution after alpha-beta-depleted transplantation in children. TCRdb recomputed calls from the PCR reads with MiXCR, one row per CDR3 protein. Counted here are 95,000 to 120,000 distinct CDR3 sequences, approximately 6.9% occurring once; the ten biggest clones make up roughly 24%. Sequencing was performed on PBMCs, mostly from graft donor cells, taken 360 days after TCRalphabeta/CD19-depleted stem cell transplant. These receptors were collected from a male patient aged 2-10 years who had a stem cell transplant for acute lymphoblastic leukemia, so the T cells may come from the graft donor. Both conserved end residues are part of each CDR3. A D gene is named only where the DNA matches it firmly. Size is omitted from some rows. Given values are once, few, many or a class for expanded clones.

J gene: TRBJ1-4; D gene: TRBD1; V gene: TRBV6-1; clone size: many; CDR3 protein: CASSLTRQGSEKLFF; CDR3 DNA: TGTGCCAGCAGCCTTACGAGACAGGGGAGTGAAAAACTGTTTTTT
J gene: TRBJ2-5; D gene: TRBD2; V gene: TRBV2; clone size: few; CDR3 protein: CASKWPSGIDQETQYF; CDR3 DNA: TGTGCCAGCAAATGGCCTAGCGGTATAGACCAAGAGACCCAGTACTTC
J gene: TRBJ2-3; D gene: TRBD1; V gene: TRBV6-2/TRBV6-3; clone size: .; CDR3 protein: CASSPGTEEYF; CDR3 DNA: TGTGCCAGCAGTCCTGGGACAGAGGAGTATTTT
J gene: TRBJ2-1; D gene: .; V gene: TRBV27; clone size: .; CDR3 protein: CASSLSPQGPDPYNEQFF; CDR3 DNA: TGTGCCAGCAGTTTATCTCCGCAGGGGCCTGACCCTTACAATGAGCAGTTCTTC
J gene: TRBJ1-5; D gene: .; V gene: TRBV5-6; clone size: .; CDR3 protein: CASSLGPWNQPQHF; CDR3 DNA: TGTGCCAGCAGCTTAGGACCCTGGAATCAGCCCCAGCATTTT
J gene: TRBJ1-1; D gene: TRBD1; V gene: TRBV9; clone size: few; CDR3 protein: CASGGDRGPRPNTEAFF; CDR3 DNA: TGTGCCAGTGGGGGGGACAGGGGGCCAAGGCCGAACACTGAAGCTTTCTTT
J gene: TRBJ2-1; D gene: TRBD1; V gene: TRBV7-9; clone size: few; CDR3 protein: CASSFRDRPYDEQFF; CDR3 DNA: TGTGCCAGCAGCTTTAGGGACAGGCCTTACGATGAGCAGTTCTTC
J gene: TRBJ2-7; D gene: TRBD2; V gene: TRBV6-5; clone size: few; CDR3 protein: CASSLDPFRAGSYEQYF; CDR3 DNA: TGTGCCAGCAGTTTGGATCCCTTTCGAGCGGGGTCCTACGAGCAGTACTTC
J gene: TRBJ2-7; D gene: .; V gene: TRBV29-1; clone size: many; CDR3 protein: CSVEGSAVLPGAVKGEQYF; CDR3 DNA: TGCAGCGTTGAGGGTTCGGCAGTTCTACCGGGGGCCGTTAAGGGCGAGCAGTACTTC
J gene: TRBJ1-2; D gene: TRBD1; V gene: TRBV14; clone size: many; CDR3 protein: CASSPSGQGRYGYTF; CDR3 DNA: TGTGCCAGCAGCCCATCAGGACAGGGACGCTATGGCTACACCTTC
J gene: TRBJ2-7; D gene: .; V gene: TRBV24-1; clone size: few; CDR3 protein: CATSERGSLTYEQYF; CDR3 DNA: TGTGCCACCAGTGAGCGAGGGTCCCTCACCTACGAGCAGTACTTC
J gene: TRBJ1-2; D gene: .; V gene: TRBV7-9; clone size: many; CDR3 protein: CASSLAGVRGYTF; CDR3 DNA: TGTGCCAGCAGCTTAGCCGGCGTCCGCGGCTACACCTTC
J gene: TRBJ1-1; D gene: .; V gene: TRBV9; clone size: few; CDR3 protein: CASSVGGRRSNTEAFF; CDR3 DNA: TGTGCCAGCAGCGTAGGGGGACGGCGTTCGAACACTGAAGCTTTCTTT
J gene: TRBJ2-3; D gene: .; V gene: TRBV20-1; clone size: few; CDR3 protein: CSASGPPVVDTQYF; CDR3 DNA: TGCAGTGCTTCGGGACCCCCGGTCGTCGATACGCAGTATTTT
J gene: TRBJ2-3; D gene: TRBD2; V gene: TRBV3-1; clone size: few; CDR3 protein: CALCFLLFGTSGTDTQYF; CDR3 DNA: TGTGCCCTCTGTTTCCTTCTGTTCGGGACTAGCGGCACAGATACGCAGTATTTT
J gene: TRBJ2-5; D gene: .; V gene: TRBV7-6; clone size: few; CDR3 protein: CASSLAWKTQYF; CDR3 DNA: TGTGCCAGCAGCTTAGCGTGGAAGACCCAGTACTTC
J gene: TRBJ2-5; D gene: TRBD2; V gene: TRBV5-1; clone size: many; CDR3 protein: CASSPWEKLAGVPETQYF; CDR3 DNA: TGCGCCAGCAGCCCGTGGGAAAAGCTAGCGGGGGTTCCGGAGACCCAGTACTTC
J gene: TRBJ2-3; D gene: TRBD2; V gene: TRBV6-2/TRBV6-3; clone size: many; CDR3 protein: CASSSISAGGTDTQYF; CDR3 DNA: TGTGCCAGCAGTAGCATCTCGGCGGGGGGCACAGATACGCAGTATTTT
J gene: TRBJ1-1; D gene: .; V gene: TRBV6-1; clone size: many; CDR3 protein: CASRGGEAEAFF; CDR3 DNA: TGTGCCAGCAGGGGAGGGGAGGCTGAAGCTTTCTTT
J gene: TRBJ2-7; D gene: TRBD1; V gene: TRBV29-1; clone size: few; CDR3 protein: CSVEEVDRSYEQYF; CDR3 DNA: TGCAGCGTTGAAGAAGTGGACAGGAGCTACGAGCAGTACTTC
J gene: TRBJ2-1; D gene: .; V gene: TRBV5-6; clone size: many; CDR3 protein: CASSWTNNEQFF; CDR3 DNA: TGTGCCAGCAGCTGGACCAACAATGAGCAGTTCTTC
J gene: TRBJ2-5; D gene: TRBD2; V gene: TRBV27; clone size: many; CDR3 protein: CATTTRTLAGEGETQYF; CDR3 DNA: TGTGCCACTACGACTAGAACCCTAGCGGGAGAAGGCGAGACCCAGTACTTC
J gene: TRBJ1-3; D gene: .; V gene: TRBV7-9; clone size: many; CDR3 protein: CASVRGNTIYF; CDR3 DNA: TGTGCCAGCGTTCGTGGAAACACCATATATTTT
J gene: TRBJ2-3; D gene: TRBD2; V gene: TRBV12-5; clone size: many; CDR3 protein: CASGFRGRAVDTQYF; CDR3 DNA: TGTGCTAGTGGTTTCCGCGGGAGGGCCGTAGATACGCAGTATTTT
J gene: TRBJ2-1; D gene: .; V gene: TRBV5-6; clone size: few; CDR3 protein: CASSLAVRPNEQFF; CDR3 DNA: TGTGCCAGCAGCTTGGCCGTCCGACCCAATGAGCAGTTCTTC
J gene: TRBJ1-2; D gene: TRBD1; V gene: TRBV20-1; clone size: few; CDR3 protein: CSALRTGNYGYTF; CDR3 DNA: TGCAGTGCTCTAAGGACAGGAAACTATGGCTACACCTTC
J gene: TRBJ2-1; D gene: .; V gene: TRBV11-2; clone size: many; CDR3 protein: CASSSLGAQQFF; CDR3 DNA: TGTGCCAGCAGCTCCCTTGGGGCACAGCAGTTCTTC
J gene: TRBJ1-2; D gene: .; V gene: TRBV2; clone size: many; CDR3 protein: CASSVRGNGYTF; CDR3 DNA: TGTGCCAGCAGTGTTAGGGGAAATGGCTACACCTTC
J gene: TRBJ2-2; D gene: .; V gene: TRBV7-2; clone size: many; CDR3 protein: CASSLDPGPYTGELFF; CDR3 DNA: TGTGCCAGCAGCTTAGACCCGGGACCTTACACCGGGGAGCTGTTTTTT
J gene: TRBJ2-7; D gene: .; V gene: TRBV12-3/TRBV12-4; clone size: many; CDR3 protein: CASSFDWIEQYF; CDR3 DNA: TGTGCCAGCAGCTTCGATTGGATCGAGCAGTACTTC
J gene: TRBJ1-1; D gene: TRBD1; V gene: TRBV5-1; clone size: few; CDR3 protein: CASSFRDRGANSTEAFF; CDR3 DNA: TGCGCCAGCAGCTTCCGGGACAGGGGCGCGAACAGTACTGAAGCTTTCTTT
J gene: TRBJ1-3; D gene: .; V gene: TRBV29-1; clone size: many; CDR3 protein: CSVEDPGSSGNTIYF; CDR3 DNA: TGCAGCGTTGAAGATCCAGGGAGCTCTGGAAACACCATATATTTT
J gene: TRBJ2-4; D gene: .; V gene: TRBV4-3; clone size: .; CDR3 protein: CASRSRAEGNIQYF; CDR3 DNA: TGCGCCAGCAGGTCCCGGGCCGAGGGAAACATTCAGTACTTC
J gene: TRBJ1-6; D gene: .; V gene: TRBV7-3; clone size: few; CDR3 protein: CASRRSTGSNSPLHF; CDR3 DNA: TGTGCCAGCAGAAGGTCGACAGGCTCAAATTCACCCCTCCACTTT
J gene: TRBJ2-7; D gene: .; V gene: TRBV6-5; clone size: few; CDR3 protein: CASSYGTAETHEQYF; CDR3 DNA: TGTGCCAGCAGTTACGGGACGGCGGAGACCCACGAGCAGTACTTC
J gene: TRBJ2-3; D gene: TRBD2; V gene: TRBV11-3; clone size: .; CDR3 protein: CASSSKRRKTSGGRSTDTQYF; CDR3 DNA: TGTGCCAGCAGCTCGAAGAGACGTAAGACTAGCGGGGGGCGAAGCACAGATACGCAGTATTTT
J gene: TRBJ2-5; D gene: .; V gene: TRBV6-1; clone size: many; CDR3 protein: CASSRLAGDFQETQYF; CDR3 DNA: TGTGCCAGCAGCAGGCTAGCCGGAGATTTCCAAGAGACCCAGTACTTC
J gene: TRBJ2-1; D gene: .; V gene: TRBV6-2/TRBV6-3; clone size: few; CDR3 protein: CASSVGVYNEQFF; CDR3 DNA: TGTGCCAGCAGCGTTGGAGTCTACAATGAGCAGTTCTTC
J gene: TRBJ2-3; D gene: .; V gene: TRBV9; clone size: many; CDR3 protein: CASSVEVGVRTDTQYF; CDR3 DNA: TGTGCCAGCAGCGTAGAAGTGGGGGTGAGGACAGATACGCAGTATTTT
J gene: TRBJ1-1; D gene: .; V gene: TRBV28; clone size: many; CDR3 protein: CASTSWREAFF; CDR3 DNA: TGTGCCAGCACCTCCTGGAGAGAAGCTTTCTTT
J gene: TRBJ1-5; D gene: .; V gene: TRBV12-5; clone size: many; CDR3 protein: CASGLPRCNQPQHF; CDR3 DNA: TGTGCTAGTGGTTTGCCCCGATGCAATCAGCCCCAGCATTTT
J gene: TRBJ2-5; D gene: TRBD2; V gene: TRBV6-5; clone size: .; CDR3 protein: CASSYSVASGKPRHQYF; CDR3 DNA: TGTGCCAGCAGTTACTCGGTCGCTAGCGGGAAACCAAGACACCAGTACTTC
J gene: TRBJ1-2; D gene: TRBD1; V gene: TRBV2; clone size: few; CDR3 protein: CASSDPRDSLRGYTF; CDR3 DNA: TGTGCCAGCAGTGATCCCCGGGACAGCCTCAGAGGCTACACCTTC
J gene: TRBJ2-7; D gene: TRBD1; V gene: TRBV4-2; clone size: few; CDR3 protein: CASRNNGWDSSYEQYF; CDR3 DNA: TGTGCCAGCAGGAACAACGGTTGGGACAGCTCCTACGAGCAGTACTTC
J gene: TRBJ1-5; D gene: .; V gene: TRBV15; clone size: many; CDR3 protein: CATKGGGYVDQPQHF; CDR3 DNA: TGTGCCACCAAAGGGGGAGGCTACGTAGATCAGCCCCAGCATTTT
J gene: TRBJ2-1; D gene: .; V gene: TRBV28; clone size: many; CDR3 protein: CASTLGYPFSNEQFF; CDR3 DNA: TGTGCCAGCACCCTAGGGTATCCTTTTTCGAACGAGCAGTTCTTC
J gene: TRBJ1-1; D gene: TRBD1; V gene: TRBV7-2; clone size: many; CDR3 protein: CASSHRGHTEAFF; CDR3 DNA: TGTGCCAGCAGCCACAGGGGGCACACTGAAGCTTTCTTT
J gene: TRBJ1-2; D gene: .; V gene: TRBV6-5; clone size: .; CDR3 protein: CASSYAGLGYGYTF; CDR3 DNA: TGTGCCAGCAGTTACGCGGGCCTCGGGTATGGCTACACCTTC